The T cell receptor beta chain described here comes from a study of identical twins. Trimming stripped 3 bases from V and 3 bases from J, with 9 bases between. From germline, CDR1 is ENHRY and CDR2 SYGVKD. The CDR3 has 13 residues. This clonotype has a handful of counts. One entry per CDR3 protein, called by TCRdb with MiXCR from the 5' RACE reads. The sample lists hundreds of thousands of distinct CDR3 sequences; around 21% were seen once. The same sample was also studied in work on T cells expressing NK-cell markers.

Sequenced: PBMCs. This sequence originates from a woman younger than 30 in good health. The rearrangement links TRBV10-3 to TRBJ2-7, with D perhaps matching TRBD2 (5 bases). As DNA, the CDR3 is TGTGCCATCAGTGATGGACTTAGCTACGAGCAGTACTTC. It encodes CAISDGLSYEQYF.